The text below deals with one T cell receptor beta chain. Antigen specificity is unknown. This specimen belongs to a study of cytomegalovirus exposure and HLA in healthy donors. Study-wide points: Some TCR beta chains (more than 150 of them) were listed as cytomegalovirus-associated. For most TCR sequences rarity was the rule, although some public TCRs occurred in many donors. A later analysis reportedly found that, within productive TCRs, an Asian-associated ancestry cluster had fewer N-insertions than the mean observed across the 666 donors.

The PCR ran on 60 Vbeta and 13 Jbeta primers. Libraries were prepared by immunoSEQ multiplex PCR; TCRdb keeps only in-frame clonotypes and omits some of them. The sample yields approximately 70,000 clones, roughly 70% seen once. The sample taken for sequencing was PBMCs. This TCR was recovered from a male donor in good health and CMV-seropositive.

In DNA, the CDR3 is TGTGCCAGCAGCACCCGGGAGCATGGGTCTAATGAAAAACTGTTTTTT. It encodes CASSTREHGSNEKLFF. This sequence joins TRBV9 and TRBJ1-4; D not certain. The germline V gene has CDR1 SGDLS and CDR2 YYNGEE. The germline V and J ends were trimmed by 4 bases and 3 bases, with 16 bases remaining between them. This CDR3 comprises 16 residues.